This TCR beta chain was sequenced for a study of shared clonotypes between healthy human individuals (dated by TCRdb to 2020 to 2022). Looking at the study overall: The cohort comprised a couple of women and three men aged 18 to 49 years. For each donor, three plates each were used for CD4 naive and CD4 memory, two plates were used for CD8 naive, and one plate was used for CD8 memory. To estimate repertoire size and how much clonotype sharing occurs between individuals, the study deeply sequenced the blood TCR repertoires of five healthy adults. To increase sequencing depth and limit assay-specific biases, TCR repertoire library preparation and sequencing were carried out by different laboratories using diverse techniques. Leukapheresis yielded between about 0.94 and 8.9 billion PBMCs per donor. General findings and caveats noted by the study authors: Sharing across several donors was observed for about 5% of naive CD4, 3% to 3.5% of naive CD8, 2% to 2.5% of memory CD4, and 0.4% of memory CD8 clonotypes. Compared with non-shared clonotypes, clonotypes shared by all four sorted-subset donors had higher generation probabilities. Incomplete sequencing was indicated by rarefaction of sorted-subset datasets, despite the large sequencing depth. Because the study included only a small number of donors, the genetic and exposure-history diversity represented was limited. Only blood was sampled, and tissue TCR repertoires likely differ from those in blood. Based on pairwise subsampling, the degree of clonotype sharing among donors was expected to be affected by sequencing depth. Naive subsets generally had larger estimated clonotype richness than memory subsets.

In regard to this clone: Its antigen is currently not known. Base-call qualities are not available, and no considerably larger clone is one nucleotide away.

Healthy HIV-negative adults with no recently reported acute infections or vaccinations were included as donors. Every donor was a Caucasian adult residing in Nashville, Tennessee, USA. CD4+ T cells were enriched by magnetic negative selection; naive cells were then positively selected on CD45RA, and the negative fraction formed the memory subset. After blood collection by leukapheresis, PBMCs were isolated using Ficoll-Histopaque density gradient centrifugation and then cryopreserved in the vapor phase of liquid nitrogen. Analytical flow cytometry was used to check the purity and quantity of each magnetically sorted T cell population. Each sorted fraction had its genomic DNA isolated and then quantified by UV absorbance on a Nanodrop 2000c. Using the deep immunoSEQ assay, TCR CDR3 regions were amplified from genomic DNA by multiplex PCR. Extracted genomic DNA from each cell subset was distributed evenly across all wells of several immunoSEQ 96-well plates, and each plate was treated as a replicate. For sorted subsets, roughly 190 ng of genomic DNA, equivalent to 25,000 to 35,000 T cell genomes, went into each replicate PCR. Purified libraries were measured with a Qubit 3.0 fluorometer, size-checked on a Bioanalyzer 2100, and measured again with the KAPA Library Quantification kit. Every immunoSEQ 96-well plate was sequenced on a dedicated single-read 150-cycle Illumina NextSeq 550 flow cell. On the authors' methods: Because the immunoSEQ output held only junctional sequences and lacked quality scores, the filtering could not match the filtering applied to full-length reads. Sequences were annotated with PyIR, a Python wrapper for IgBLAST v1.9, using IMGT germline references to assign V/J genes and CDR3. Reads were filtered out if the reads had weak V/J assignments (E-value above 1e-6), no CDR3, stop codons, out-of-frame junctions, or ambiguous translated residues. V3J clonotypes were defined as sequences sharing the same inferred V gene, J gene, and CDR3 amino acid sequence. Percentage overlap between repertoires was computed as shared unique clonotypes divided by the size of the smaller repertoire. Richness of each repertoire was evaluated using RTK rarefaction, the Chao1 estimator, and Recon v2.1 estimates of unobserved clonotypes. Generation probabilities were computed with OLGA for all TCRbeta clonotypes obtained by the gDNA method from a few donors. TCRdb provides this immuneACCESS table in a form limited to in-frame rearrangements. Some clones are lacking; in checked studies, under half of them reflect an unresolved V gene, and why the rest are absent is not known. V, J and clone size derive from that table, while D and trimming were established from the DNA sequence. Within this sample are roughly 2,300,000 clones, with about nine tenths of them counted one time only. In total, the top ten clones hold approximately 0.39% of the sample.

The clonotype was recovered from a man younger than 30 in good health. Some clones in this sample may be carry-over from other donors' samples. The specimen sequenced was naive CD4+ T cells from PBMCs. Sample cell subset or site, as interpreted from the label and publication: CD45RA+ positively selected.

The DNA reads as follows: TGTGCCAGCAGCGCGTACCCCTCAGGGCCAGGAAACACCATATATTTT. This is translated as CASSAYPSGPGNTIYF. This receptor chain uses TRBV9 and TRBJ1-3; matching of 5 bases hints at TRBD1 as the D gene. The germline V gene provides CDR1 SGDLS and CDR2 YYNGEE. Counted from cysteine to phenylalanine, this CDR3 has 16 amino acids. CDR3 DNA is the only sequence kept; it has 48 bases, read in frame from the first base. V drops 3 bases and J drops 4 bases, leaving 17 bases in between.